Listed below are T cell receptor beta chains from one sample, sequenced in a study of brain metastases from non-small cell lung cancer. Data came from immunoSEQ multiplex PCR; TCRdb stores just in-frame clones and leaves some out. Here the sample spans approximately 4,700 clones, roughly 83% being singletons. Sample: primary lung tumor tissue. The source is a donor aged 40 or older with non-small cell lung cancer. CDR3s include the opening cysteine and the closing phenylalanine or tryptophan. A D gene is named only where the DNA matches it firmly. Clone sizes are given selectively: once, few, many, or a class where the clone is expanded.

clone_size: .
d_call: .
j_call: TRBJ1-3
v_call: TRBV10-3
cdr3_nt: TGTGCCATTAACCTCGAACAGGGAAATGGAAACACCATATATTTT
cdr3_aa: CAINLEQGNGNTIYF

clone_size: .
d_call: .
j_call: TRBJ1-3
v_call: TRBV7-3
cdr3_nt: TGTGCCAGTAGCCTTTCGAACTCTGGAAACACCATATATTTT
cdr3_aa: CASSLSNSGNTIYF

clone_size: .
d_call: TRBD1
j_call: TRBJ2-2
v_call: TRBV28
cdr3_nt: TGTGCCAGCAGGGGACAGGGGGCGAACGGGGAGCTGTTTTTT
cdr3_aa: CASRGQGANGELFF

clone_size: .
d_call: .
j_call: TRBJ2-3
v_call: TRBV24-1
cdr3_nt: TGTGCCACCAGTTTCCCGGGTGGTGGGGATACGCAGTATTTT
cdr3_aa: CATSFPGGGDTQYF

clone_size: .
d_call: .
j_call: TRBJ2-3
v_call: TRBV4-1
cdr3_nt: TGCGCCAGCAGGGGACTGAGCACAGATACGCAGTATTTT
cdr3_aa: CASRGLSTDTQYF

clone_size: once
d_call: .
j_call: TRBJ2-5
v_call: TRBV13
cdr3_nt: TGTGCCAGCAGCTTTACTGGCGCAGAGACTCAGTACTTC
cdr3_aa: CASSFTGAETQYF

clone_size: .
d_call: .
j_call: TRBJ2-1
v_call: TRBV24-1
cdr3_nt: TGTGCCACCAGTGATTTGGGACAACTCAATGAGCAGTTCTTC
cdr3_aa: CATSDLGQLNEQFF

clone_size: .
d_call: .
j_call: TRBJ2-6
v_call: TRBV6-2/TRBV6-3
cdr3_nt: TGTGCCAGCAGCTGCCCTGGGGCCAACGTCCTGACTTTC
cdr3_aa: CASSCPGANVLTF

clone_size: .
d_call: .
j_call: TRBJ1-4
v_call: TRBV6-5
cdr3_nt: TGTGCCAGCAGGAAAGAAAAACTGTTTTTT
cdr3_aa: CASRKEKLFF

clone_size: .
d_call: TRBD1
j_call: TRBJ1-5
v_call: TRBV19
cdr3_nt: TGTGCCAGTTCTAAGGCCCGCAGGGGGCTTCAGCCCCAGCATTTT
cdr3_aa: CASSKARRGLQPQHF

clone_size: once
d_call: .
j_call: TRBJ2-5
v_call: TRBV7-2
cdr3_nt: TGTGCCAGCAGCTTAAACTCCGAGACCCAGTACTTC
cdr3_aa: CASSLNSETQYF

clone_size: .
d_call: .
j_call: TRBJ1-1
v_call: TRBV3-1/TRBV3-2
cdr3_nt: TGTGCCAGCAGCCAAGTGGCGGCGAACACTGAAGCTTTCTTT
cdr3_aa: CASSQVAANTEAFF

clone_size: .
d_call: .
j_call: TRBJ1-1
v_call: TRBV19
cdr3_nt: TGTGCCAGTAGTATAGAAGGAGTCAAGACTGAAGCTTTCTTT
cdr3_aa: CASSIEGVKTEAFF

clone_size: .
d_call: TRBD1
j_call: TRBJ1-5
v_call: TRBV2
cdr3_nt: TGTGCCAGCAGTACCCAGGGGGGTCGGAGCAATCAGCCCCAGCATTTT
cdr3_aa: CASSTQGGRSNQPQHF

clone_size: .
d_call: .
j_call: TRBJ1-5
v_call: TRBV6-6
cdr3_nt: TGTGCTAGCAGTTATGGGGTCGAGCGGGGGTCTCAGCCCCAGCATTTT
cdr3_aa: CASSYGVERGSQPQHF

clone_size: .
d_call: .
j_call: TRBJ2-4
v_call: TRBV19
cdr3_nt: TGTGCCAGTAGTCGGGAACCCGGGAACATTCAGTACTTC
cdr3_aa: CASSREPGNIQYF

clone_size: .
d_call: .
j_call: TRBJ1-1
v_call: TRBV10-3
cdr3_nt: TGTGCCATAAAGAGTGAGGGAACTGAAGCTTTCTTT
cdr3_aa: CAIKSEGTEAFF

clone_size: .
d_call: TRBD1
j_call: TRBJ1-2
v_call: TRBV7-8
cdr3_nt: TGTGCCAGCAGCCCGAGATACGGACAGGGGGACTATGGCTACACCTTC
cdr3_aa: CASSPRYGQGDYGYTF

clone_size: .
d_call: .
j_call: TRBJ2-4
v_call: TRBV4-3
cdr3_nt: TGCGCCAGCAGCCAAGAATTTTTCCTCACTGAGGCCAAAAACATTCAGTACTTC
cdr3_aa: CASSQEFFLTEAKNIQYF

clone_size: .
d_call: TRBD2
j_call: TRBJ2-3
v_call: TRBV5-1
cdr3_nt: TGCGCCAGCAGCCCGGGGACTAGCGGGGATTTCATAGATACGCAGTATTTT
cdr3_aa: CASSPGTSGDFIDTQYF

clone_size: once
d_call: .
j_call: TRBJ1-5
v_call: TRBV5-1
cdr3_nt: TGCGCCAGCAGCCGAGATAGCAATCAGCCCCAGCATTTT
cdr3_aa: CASSRDSNQPQHF

clone_size: .
d_call: .
j_call: TRBJ2-3
v_call: TRBV19
cdr3_nt: TGTGCCAGTAGTACCGGACCGAGCACAGATACGCAGTATTTT
cdr3_aa: CASSTGPSTDTQYF

clone_size: .
d_call: .
j_call: TRBJ1-5
v_call: TRBV19
cdr3_nt: TGTGCCAGTAAAGGGACACAGCTGAGCAATCAGCCCCAGCATTTT
cdr3_aa: CASKGTQLSNQPQHF

clone_size: .
d_call: TRBD2
j_call: TRBJ2-2
v_call: TRBV4-1
cdr3_nt: TGCGCCAGCGGTTTAGCGGGGGGCTTGCCCGGGGAGCTGTTTTTT
cdr3_aa: CASGLAGGLPGELFF

clone_size: .
d_call: .
j_call: TRBJ1-1
v_call: TRBV10-3
cdr3_nt: TGTGCCATCAGTGGACGACAGGTGAACACTGAAGCTTTCTTT
cdr3_aa: CAISGRQVNTEAFF

clone_size: .
d_call: TRBD2
j_call: TRBJ2-2
v_call: TRBV4-3
cdr3_nt: TGCGCCAGCAGCCAAGGCGGGGGGGCGGACACCGGGGAGCTGTTTTTT
cdr3_aa: CASSQGGGADTGELFF

clone_size: once
d_call: .
j_call: TRBJ2-1
v_call: TRBV12-3/TRBV12-4
cdr3_nt: TGTGCCAGCAGTAGAGATAGGAGTAATGAGCAGTTCTTC
cdr3_aa: CASSRDRSNEQFF

clone_size: .
d_call: .
j_call: TRBJ2-2
v_call: TRBV6-6
cdr3_nt: TGTGCCAGCAGTTCAGAGAGCACCGGGGAGCTGTTTTTT
cdr3_aa: CASSSESTGELFF

clone_size: .
d_call: .
j_call: TRBJ1-2
v_call: TRBV5-1
cdr3_nt: TGCGCCAGCAGCTTGGATGACAGGATAGGTGGCTACACCTTC
cdr3_aa: CASSLDDRIGGYTF

clone_size: .
d_call: TRBD2
j_call: TRBJ2-1
v_call: TRBV27
cdr3_nt: TGTGCCAGCAGTGGACTAGCGGCCTACAATGAGCAGTTCTTC
cdr3_aa: CASSGLAAYNEQFF

clone_size: .
d_call: .
j_call: TRBJ1-5
v_call: TRBV5-6
cdr3_nt: TGTGCCAGCAGCTTTTTGGGTAGCAATCAGCCCCAGCATTTT
cdr3_aa: CASSFLGSNQPQHF

clone_size: once
d_call: .
j_call: TRBJ2-2
v_call: TRBV11-3
cdr3_nt: TGTGCCAGCAGCTTAGATCTGTCCGGGGAGCTGTTTTTT
cdr3_aa: CASSLDLSGELFF

clone_size: .
d_call: .
j_call: TRBJ1-5
v_call: TRBV6-1
cdr3_nt: TGTGCCAGCAGTGAAAATCCTTTTAGCAATCAGCCCCAGCATTTT
cdr3_aa: CASSENPFSNQPQHF

clone_size: .
d_call: .
j_call: TRBJ2-2
v_call: TRBV5-1
cdr3_nt: TGCGCCAGCAGCTCTCAGGTACTCGATAGGAACACCGGGGAGCTGTTTTTT
cdr3_aa: CASSSQVLDRNTGELFF

clone_size: .
d_call: .
j_call: TRBJ1-2
v_call: TRBV14
cdr3_nt: TGTGCCAGCAGCCAAAAAGTTAACTATGGCTACACCTTC
cdr3_aa: CASSQKVNYGYTF

clone_size: .
d_call: TRBD1
j_call: TRBJ2-3
v_call: TRBV4-3
cdr3_nt: TGCGCCAGCAGCCAAAGCGTAGGGACAGGGAGTCGAGGTACGCAGTATTTT
cdr3_aa: CASSQSVGTGSRGTQYF

clone_size: .
d_call: .
j_call: TRBJ1-6
v_call: TRBV7-2
cdr3_nt: TGTGCCAGCAGCTTAGAGCCGCATTCACCCCTCCACTTT
cdr3_aa: CASSLEPHSPLHF